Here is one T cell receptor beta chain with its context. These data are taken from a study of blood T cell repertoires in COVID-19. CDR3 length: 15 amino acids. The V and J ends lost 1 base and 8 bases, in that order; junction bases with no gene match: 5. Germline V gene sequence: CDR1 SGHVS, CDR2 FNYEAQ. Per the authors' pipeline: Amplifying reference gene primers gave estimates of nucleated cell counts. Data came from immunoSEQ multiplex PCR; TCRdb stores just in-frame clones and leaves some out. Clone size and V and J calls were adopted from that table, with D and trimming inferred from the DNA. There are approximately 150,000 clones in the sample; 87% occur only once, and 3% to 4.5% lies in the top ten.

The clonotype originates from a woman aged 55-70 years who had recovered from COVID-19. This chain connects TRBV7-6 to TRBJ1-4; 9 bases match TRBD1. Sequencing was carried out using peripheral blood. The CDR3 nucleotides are TGTGCCAGCAGCTTAGGGGGGACAGGGAACGAAAAACTGTTTTTT. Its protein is CASSLGGTGNEKLFF.